This T cell receptor beta chain was identified in a study of T cell responses to AZD1222 COVID-19 vaccine (dated by TCRdb to about 2021). With respect to the entire study: AZD1222 recipients given second doses at about 4 weeks or at about 12 weeks were pooled, since spike-specific TCR depth and breadth were not found to differ between the two schedules. TCR sequencing was performed for roughly 240 trial participants, of whom some 200 were given two doses of AZD1222 and roughly 25 were given two doses of MenACWY control vaccine. Enrollment into the trials was organized by age into subgroups of 18-55, 56-69 and 70-plus years, and those subgroups contained roughly 140, 27 and 60 TCR-sequenced participants, respectively.

The CDR3 regions of human TCRbeta chains were analyzed by immunosequencing. The authors' analysis ran thus. Repertoire TCRs were matched against a reference library of SARS-CoV-2-specific TCRs generated with the MIRA antigen-specificity platform. Breadth was defined as the fraction of unique TCRs that were SARS-CoV-2-associated. Depth was defined as the fraction of total T cells that were SARS-CoV-2-associated. Using the MIRA data, each spike-specific TCR was assigned both to the spike region to which the TCR was reactive and to a CD4 or CD8 class. Log10-transformed breadth and depth values were compared by one-way ANOVA with Sidak's multiple comparisons tests. Entries here come from immuneACCESS through TCRdb and include only in-frame sequences with V and J called. Some clones fail to appear in such tables; in the studies checked, an unresolved V gene covers under half of the shortfall, and the cause of the remainder is unknown. The V and J calls and clone size are taken from that table; D and trimming were inferred from the DNA. The sample table holds about 160,000 clones, of which less than 95% were seen once. About 4.5% of the sample is in the top ten clones.

From V the trimming removes 2 bases and from J it removes 4 bases, while the gene matches leave 11 bases of the junction unaccounted for. The CDR3, cysteine through phenylalanine, is 19 amino acids long. The sequence is cut down to CDR3 DNA, 57 bases in frame from base 1. The germline V gene yields SNHLY for CDR1 and FYNNEI for CDR2. A word on this clone: This clone's antigen is unknown. No base-level quality is on record; no much larger clone is a single base apart.

The time point tag for this specimen amounts to: baseline before first vaccination. Vaccinee samples were obtained from the UK trials COV001 and COV002, which included a single-blind randomized controlled phase 2/3 trial of AZD1222 (ChAdOx1 nCoV-19) in healthy adults. For TCRbeta chain sequencing, PBMC samples from trial participants were taken at day 0 and at day 28 after the second dose. Broader findings and caveats from the paper: Conclusions about previously exposed vaccinees are limited, since just five or six AZD1222 recipients were seropositive for SARS-CoV-2 at baseline. The 56-69-year group was small, and its depth increase did not reach significance, likely because of low power. Participants were mostly white British, with more females than males. The authors suggested clonal diversity may have been underestimated. A significant rise in spike-specific TCR breadth and depth was observed after two AZD1222 doses relative to day 0 and relative to MenACWY recipients. Because no day 14 peak-response samples were available, the repertoires could be characterized only after the peak T cell response. Vaccine-associated CD4 TCRs spanned the whole spike protein, with dominant responses in regions 160-218 and 743-854. Reportedly, almost half of the unique spike-specific TCRs recognized epitopes lying outside the regions that are mutated in the B.1.351 and B.1.1.7 variants.

The TCR was taken from an adult in good health. This chain joins TRBV2 to TRBJ2-2, and TRBD2 aligns with 12 junction nucleotides. The source was peripheral blood, collected on day 0 of AZD1222 vaccination. At the DNA level, the sequence is TGTGCCAGCAGTGAAAGAGGACTAGCGGGACGAGGGAGCACCGGGGAGCTGTTTTTT. Translated, this is CASSERGLAGRGSTGELFF.